These 11 T cell receptor beta chains share one sample of origin, sequenced in a study of T-cell memory formation after mild COVID-19. TCRdb fed the 5' RACE reads into MiXCR, producing one record per CDR3 protein. Altogether roughly 52,000 distinct CDR3 sequences are present, over 6.5% being singletons, with the ten largest covering roughly 1.4%. Sequenced input: PBMCs or a T cell subset sorted from them (not recorded which). These TCRs come from a man between 18 and 29 years old who had mild COVID-19 (a few samples of this study predate the infection). Cell type and time point are not known.

The chain combines TRBV7-2 with TRBJ2-1; TRBD1 matches 7 bases. The J segment lost 3 bases and the V segment lost 7 bases, leaving 6 bases of the junction unmatched. The CDR3 sequence is 14 residues long. Germline V gene data show CDR1 as SGHTA and CDR2 as FQGNSA. In DNA, the CDR3 is TGTGCCAGCAACGACAGGGCGAGCTACAATGAGCAGTTCTTC. Protein: CASNDRASYNEQFF.

This clonotype was seen many times. V gene TRBV5-8 combines with J gene TRBJ2-7, with TRBD1 as a possible D gene (5 bases). CDR3 length: 13 amino acids. Trimming shortened V by 6 bases and J by 1 base, and 11 bases separated the two germline ends. Germline CDR1 reads SGHTS; CDR2 reads YDEGEE. The CDR3 region is CASTKGPSYEQYV. The CDR3 DNA sequence: TGTGCCAGCACCAAGGGGCCTTCCTACGAGCAGTACGTC.

The chain combines TRBV27 with TRBJ1-2; maybe TRBD1 (5 bases). Germline-derived CDR1 and CDR2 are MNHEY and SMNVEV (reference sequence). Trimming took 4 bases from V and 3 from J, leaving 9 bases between them. CDR3 length: 13 amino acids. As DNA, the CDR3 is TGTGCCAGCAGTTCGGTCAGGGACTATGGCTACACCTTC. It encodes CASSSVRDYGYTF.

The rearrangement uses TRBV12-3 or TRBV12-4 and TRBJ1-5; D ambiguous. Trimming shortened V by 1 base and J by 4 bases, and 8 bases separated the two germline ends. CDR3 length equals 14 residues. CDR3 residues: CASSLVSGNQPQHF. CDR3 nucleotides: TGTGCCAGCAGTTTAGTTTCGGGGAATCAGCCCCAGCATTTT.

This clonotype came up many times. The chain carries TRBV7-2 and TRBJ2-5; D not certain. From germline, CDR1 is SGHTA and CDR2 FQGNSA. CDR3 length equals 14 residues. V was trimmed by 5 bases and J by 7 bases, leaving 17 bases between them. The CDR3 sequence: CASSPGLLGGTQYF. As DNA, the CDR3 is TGTGCCAGCAGCCCTGGGCTGCTAGGTGGGACCCAGTACTTC.

This clonotype was seen a few times. The rearrangement links TRBV5-1 to TRBJ1-2, with no clear D. Germline loops: CDR1 SGHRS, CDR2 YFSETQ. Trimming took 2 bases from V and 8 from J, leaving 13 bases between them. The CDR3 extends over 13 amino acids. CDR3 amino acids: CASSFGEAQGYTF. The CDR3 coding sequence is TGCGCCAGCAGCTTTGGGGAGGCCCAGGGCTACACCTTC.

The chain carries TRBV4-3 and TRBJ2-5; 7 nucleotides line up with TRBD1. V trimming: 3 bases; J trimming: 8 bases; junction bases outside the gene matches: 9. Germline assignment: CDR1 LGHNA and CDR2 YSLEER. This CDR3 spans 14 amino acids. CDR3 coding DNA: TGCGCCAGCAGCCATGCCGGGACAGCGGCTACCCAGTACTTC. Translating gives CASSHAGTAATQYF.

Sample share makes this clonotype medium-sized (0.01 to 0.1%). The chain carries TRBV4-3 and TRBJ2-7, with 9 bases matching TRBD2. Germline V gene data show CDR1 as LGHNA and CDR2 as YSLEER. Trimming took 4 bases from V and 2 from J; bases not matched to a gene: 9. The CDR3 runs 16 residues. CDR3 loop: CASSPSLASGAYEQYF. CDR3 DNA: TGCGCCAGCAGCCCCTCGCTTGCTAGCGGGGCCTACGAGCAGTACTTC.

This clonotype was seen at least ten times. V gene TRBV5-1 combines with J gene TRBJ2-5; D unclear. This CDR3 contains 16 residues. From germline, CDR1 is SGHRS and CDR2 YFSETQ. Trimming took off 4 bases at V and 1 base at J, with 17 bases between the two ends. This chain's CDR3 is CASSRTQSGGQETQYF. The CDR3 DNA sequence: TGCGCCAGCAGCCGGACCCAGTCCGGCGGCCAAGAGACCCAGTACTTC.

V gene TRBV12-3 or TRBV12-4 combines with J gene TRBJ1-2, with D unresolved. CDR3 length: 14 amino acids. Trimming cost V 6 bases and J 7 bases, with 18 bases left between them. The CDR3 protein is CASSPMGSAGGYTF. The CDR3 DNA follows: TGTGCCAGCAGCCCCATGGGGTCGGCGGGTGGCTACACCTTC.

The chain couples TRBV2 to TRBJ2-3, with 8 positions matching TRBD2. Germline CDR1 is SNHLY and CDR2 is FYNNEI. V shed 7 bases, J shed 7 bases, and the junction held 10 bases outside the gene matches. This CDR3 region has 14 residues. DNA for the CDR3: TGTGCCAGCACTAACGGGGGGGCTGAGCATACGCAGTATTTT. Its protein product is CASTNGGAEHTQYF. Supplemented by reference TRBV2 and TRBJ2-3, the full variable domain reads EPEVTQTPSHQVTQMGQEVILRCVPISNHLYFYWYRQILGQKVEFLVSFYNNEISEKSEIFDDQFSVERPDGSNFTLKIRSTKLEDSAMYFCASTNGGAEHTQYFGPGTRLTVL.